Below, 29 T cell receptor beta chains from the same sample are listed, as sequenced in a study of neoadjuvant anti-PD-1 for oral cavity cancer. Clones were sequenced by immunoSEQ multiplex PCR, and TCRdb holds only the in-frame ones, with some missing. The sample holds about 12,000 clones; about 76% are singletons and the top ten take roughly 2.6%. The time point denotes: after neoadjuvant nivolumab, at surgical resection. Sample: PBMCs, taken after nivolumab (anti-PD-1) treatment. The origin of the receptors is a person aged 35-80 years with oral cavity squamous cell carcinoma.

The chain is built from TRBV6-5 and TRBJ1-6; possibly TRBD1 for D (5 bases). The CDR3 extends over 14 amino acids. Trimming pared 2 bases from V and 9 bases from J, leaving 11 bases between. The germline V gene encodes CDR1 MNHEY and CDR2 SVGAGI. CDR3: CASSYDRRGSPLHF. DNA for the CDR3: TGTGCCAGCAGTTACGATAGGAGGGGTTCACCCCTCCACTTT.

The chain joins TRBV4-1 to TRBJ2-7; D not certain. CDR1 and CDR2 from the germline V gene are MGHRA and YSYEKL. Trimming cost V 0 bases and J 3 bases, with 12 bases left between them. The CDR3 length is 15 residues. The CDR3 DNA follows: TGCGCCAGCAGCCAAGAAGGCGGTAACCTCTACGAGCAGTACTTC. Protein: CASSQEGGNLYEQYF.

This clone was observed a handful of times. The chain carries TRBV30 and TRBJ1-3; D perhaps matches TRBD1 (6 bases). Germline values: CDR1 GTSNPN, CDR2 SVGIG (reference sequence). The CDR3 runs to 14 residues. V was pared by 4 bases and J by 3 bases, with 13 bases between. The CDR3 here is CAWTVRGGGNTIYF. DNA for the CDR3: TGTGCCTGGACCGTCAGGGGAGGTGGAAACACCATATATTTT.

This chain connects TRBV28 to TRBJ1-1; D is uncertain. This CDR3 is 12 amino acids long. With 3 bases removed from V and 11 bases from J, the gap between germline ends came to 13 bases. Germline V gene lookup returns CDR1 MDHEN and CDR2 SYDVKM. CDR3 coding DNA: TGTGCCAGCAGTTTGTTCGGCCTAGTGGCTTTCTTT. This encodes CASSLFGLVAFF.

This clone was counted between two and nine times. The CDR3 here is CASSQPTGLYGYTF. The CDR3 bases are TGTGCCAGCAGCCAGCCGACAGGGCTCTATGGCTACACCTTC. This sequence joins TRBV5-5 and TRBJ1-2, with 7 bases fitting TRBD1. CDR3 length equals 14 residues. V was clipped by 4 bases and J by 4 bases; unmatched bases: 7. Germline V gives CDR1 SGHKS, CDR2 YYEKEE (reference sequence).

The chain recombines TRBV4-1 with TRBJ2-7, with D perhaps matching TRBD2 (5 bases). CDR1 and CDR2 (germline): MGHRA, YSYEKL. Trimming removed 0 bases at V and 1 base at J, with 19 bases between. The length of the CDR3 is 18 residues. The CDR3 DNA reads TGCGCCAGCAGCCAAGATACGGGATCCCGATACCAGTCCTACGAGCAGTACTTC. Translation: CASSQDTGSRYQSYEQYF.

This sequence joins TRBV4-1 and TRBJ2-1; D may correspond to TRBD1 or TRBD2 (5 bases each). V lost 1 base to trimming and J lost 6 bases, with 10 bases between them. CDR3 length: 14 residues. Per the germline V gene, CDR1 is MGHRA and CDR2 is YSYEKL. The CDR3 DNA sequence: TGCGCCAGCAGCCAAGGGGGGATGTTCAATGAGCAGTTCTTC. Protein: CASSQGGMFNEQFF.

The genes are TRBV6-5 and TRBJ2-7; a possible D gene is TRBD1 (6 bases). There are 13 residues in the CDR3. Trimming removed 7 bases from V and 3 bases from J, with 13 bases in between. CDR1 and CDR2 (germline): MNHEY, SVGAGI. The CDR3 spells CASTGQLGYEQYF. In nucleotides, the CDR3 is TGTGCCAGCACTGGACAGCTAGGCTACGAGCAGTACTTC.

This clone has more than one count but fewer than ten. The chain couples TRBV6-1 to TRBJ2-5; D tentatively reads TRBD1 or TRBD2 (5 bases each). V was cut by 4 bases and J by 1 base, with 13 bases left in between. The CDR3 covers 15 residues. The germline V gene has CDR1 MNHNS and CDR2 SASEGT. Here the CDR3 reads CASSGESGTQETQYF. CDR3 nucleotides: TGTGCCAGCAGTGGTGAATCCGGGACCCAAGAGACCCAGTACTTC.

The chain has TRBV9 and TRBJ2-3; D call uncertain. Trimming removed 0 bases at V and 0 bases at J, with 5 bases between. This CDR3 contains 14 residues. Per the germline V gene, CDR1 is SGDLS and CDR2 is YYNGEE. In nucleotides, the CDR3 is TGTGCCAGCAGCGTAGATTCTAGCACAGATACGCAGTATTTT. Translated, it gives CASSVDSSTDTQYF.

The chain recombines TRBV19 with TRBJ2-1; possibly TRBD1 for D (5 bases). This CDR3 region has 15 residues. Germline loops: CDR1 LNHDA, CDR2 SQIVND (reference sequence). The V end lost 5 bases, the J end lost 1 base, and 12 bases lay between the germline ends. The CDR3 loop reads CASSSWAGSYNEQFF. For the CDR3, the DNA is TGTGCCAGTAGTTCATGGGCAGGGTCCTACAATGAGCAGTTCTTC. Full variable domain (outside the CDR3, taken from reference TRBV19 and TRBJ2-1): DGGITQSPKYLFRKEGQNVTLSCEQNLNHDAMYWYRQDPGQGLRLIYYSQIVNDFQKGDIAEGYSVSREKKESFPLTVTSAQKNPTAFYLCASSSWAGSYNEQFFGPGTRLTVL.

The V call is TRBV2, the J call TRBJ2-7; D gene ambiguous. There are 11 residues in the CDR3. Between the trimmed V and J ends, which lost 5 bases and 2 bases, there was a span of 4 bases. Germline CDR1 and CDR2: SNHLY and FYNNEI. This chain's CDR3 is CASSWAYEQYF. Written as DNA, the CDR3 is TGTGCCAGCAGTTGGGCCTACGAGCAGTACTTC.

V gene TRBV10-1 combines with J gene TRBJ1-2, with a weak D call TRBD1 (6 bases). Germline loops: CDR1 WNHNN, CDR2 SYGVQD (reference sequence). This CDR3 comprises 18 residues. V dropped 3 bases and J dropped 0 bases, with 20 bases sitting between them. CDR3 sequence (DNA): TGCGCCAGCAGTGACCTGGGGGGCCCCCTGGGGCCTAACTATGGCTACACCTTC. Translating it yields CASSDLGGPLGPNYGYTF.

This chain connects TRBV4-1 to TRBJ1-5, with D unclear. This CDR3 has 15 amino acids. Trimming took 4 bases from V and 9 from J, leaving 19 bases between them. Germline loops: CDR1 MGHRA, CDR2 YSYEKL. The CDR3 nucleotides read TGCGCCAGCAGCCCAAGTCCCCTTTCGAGGAGGCCCCAGCATTTT. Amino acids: CASSPSPLSRRPQHF.

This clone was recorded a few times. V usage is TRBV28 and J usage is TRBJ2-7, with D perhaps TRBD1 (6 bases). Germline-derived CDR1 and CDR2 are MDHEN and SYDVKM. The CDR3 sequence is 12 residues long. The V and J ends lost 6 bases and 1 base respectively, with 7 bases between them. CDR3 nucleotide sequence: TGTGCCAGCAGGAGGGGGTCCTACGAGCAGTACTTC. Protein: CASRRGSYEQYF.

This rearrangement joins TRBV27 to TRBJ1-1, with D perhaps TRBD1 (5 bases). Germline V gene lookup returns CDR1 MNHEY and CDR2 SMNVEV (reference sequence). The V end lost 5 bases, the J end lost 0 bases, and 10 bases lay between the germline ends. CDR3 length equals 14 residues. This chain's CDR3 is CASSPGTMNTEAFF. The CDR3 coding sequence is TGTGCCAGCAGTCCAGGGACGATGAACACTGAAGCTTTCTTT.

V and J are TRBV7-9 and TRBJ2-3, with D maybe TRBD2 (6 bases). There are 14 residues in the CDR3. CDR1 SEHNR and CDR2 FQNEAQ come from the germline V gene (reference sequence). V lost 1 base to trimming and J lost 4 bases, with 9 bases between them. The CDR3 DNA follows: TGTGCCAGCAGCTTAGGGGACTCGGCAGATACGCAGTATTTT. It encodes CASSLGDSADTQYF.

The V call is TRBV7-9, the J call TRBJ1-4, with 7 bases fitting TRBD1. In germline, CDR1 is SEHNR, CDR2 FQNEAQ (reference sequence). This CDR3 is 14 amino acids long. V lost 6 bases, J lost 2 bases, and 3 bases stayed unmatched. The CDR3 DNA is TGTGCCAGCAGTTCGGACAGGACTAATGAAAAACTGTTTTTT. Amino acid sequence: CASSSDRTNEKLFF.

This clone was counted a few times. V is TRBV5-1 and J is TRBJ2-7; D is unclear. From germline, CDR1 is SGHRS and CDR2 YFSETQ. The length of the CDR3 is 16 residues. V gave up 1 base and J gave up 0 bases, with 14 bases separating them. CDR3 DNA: TGCGCCAGCAGCTTGCCACCGAACGCAGGCTCCTACGAGCAGTACTTC. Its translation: CASSLPPNAGSYEQYF. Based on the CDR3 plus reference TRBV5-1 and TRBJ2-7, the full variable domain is KAGVTQTPRYLIKTRGQQVTLSCSPISGHRSVSWYQQTPGQGLQFLFEYFSETQRNKGNFPGRFSGRQFSNSRSEMNVSTLELGDSALYLCASSLPPNAGSYEQYFGPGTRLTVT.

This CDR3 is CASSFQYTDTQYF. The CDR3 DNA is TGTGCCAGCAGTTTTCAGTACACAGATACGCAGTATTTT. The chain combines TRBV27 with TRBJ2-3; no firm D call. Germline-derived CDR1 and CDR2 are MNHEY and SMNVEV (reference sequence). The CDR3 totals 13 residues. Trimming stripped 3 bases from V and 2 bases from J, with 6 bases between.

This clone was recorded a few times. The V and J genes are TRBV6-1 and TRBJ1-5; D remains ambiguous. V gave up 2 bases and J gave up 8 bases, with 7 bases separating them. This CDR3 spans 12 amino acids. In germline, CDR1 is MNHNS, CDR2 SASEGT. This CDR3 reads CASSEQVEPQHF. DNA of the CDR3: TGTGCCAGCAGTGAACAGGTGGAGCCCCAGCATTTT.

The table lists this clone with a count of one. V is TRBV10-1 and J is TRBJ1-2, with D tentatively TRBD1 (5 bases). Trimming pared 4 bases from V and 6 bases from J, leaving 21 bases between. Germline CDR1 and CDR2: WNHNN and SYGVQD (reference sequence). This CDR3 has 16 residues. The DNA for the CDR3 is TGCGCCAGCAGTGTAAGGGCAGGGCAACTCGTCAATGGCTACACCTTC. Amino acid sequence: CASSVRAGQLVNGYTF.

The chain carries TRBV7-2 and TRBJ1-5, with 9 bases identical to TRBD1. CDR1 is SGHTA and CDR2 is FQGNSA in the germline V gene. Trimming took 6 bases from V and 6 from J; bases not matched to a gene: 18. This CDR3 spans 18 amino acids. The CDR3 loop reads CASSSQQGAYISGQPQHF. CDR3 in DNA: TGTGCCAGCAGTTCCCAACAGGGGGCGTATATTTCGGGTCAGCCCCAGCATTTT.

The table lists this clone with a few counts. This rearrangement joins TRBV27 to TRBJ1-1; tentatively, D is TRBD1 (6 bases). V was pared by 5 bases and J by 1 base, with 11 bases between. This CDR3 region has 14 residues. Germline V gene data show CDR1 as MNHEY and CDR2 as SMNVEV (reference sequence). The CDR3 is CASSRGLGNTEAFF. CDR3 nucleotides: TGTGCCAGCAGTCGGGGGCTCGGGAACACTGAAGCTTTCTTT.

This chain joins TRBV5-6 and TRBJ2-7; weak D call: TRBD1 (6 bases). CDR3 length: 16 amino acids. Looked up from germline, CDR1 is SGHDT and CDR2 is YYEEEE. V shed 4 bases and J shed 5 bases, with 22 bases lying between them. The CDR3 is CASSRADSFISHEQYF. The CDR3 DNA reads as TGTGCCAGCAGCCGGGCGGACAGTTTTATCAGCCACGAGCAGTACTTC. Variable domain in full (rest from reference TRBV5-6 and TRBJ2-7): DAGVTQSPTHLIKTRGQQVTLRCSPKSGHDTVSWYQQALGQGPQFIFQYYEEEERQRGNFPDRFSGHQFPNYSSELNVNALLLGDSALYLCASSRADSFISHEQYFGPGTRLTVT.

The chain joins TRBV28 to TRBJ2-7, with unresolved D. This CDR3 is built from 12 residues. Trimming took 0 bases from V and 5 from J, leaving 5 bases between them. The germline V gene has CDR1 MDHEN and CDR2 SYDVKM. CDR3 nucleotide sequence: TGTGCCAGCAGTTTATGGGGGAACGAGCAGTACTTC. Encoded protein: CASSLWGNEQYF.

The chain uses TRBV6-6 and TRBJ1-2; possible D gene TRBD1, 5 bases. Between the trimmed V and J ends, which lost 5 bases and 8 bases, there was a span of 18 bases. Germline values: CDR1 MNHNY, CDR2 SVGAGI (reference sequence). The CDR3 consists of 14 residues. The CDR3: CASSRQGGMGGYTF. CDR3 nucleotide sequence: TGTGCCAGCAGTAGGCAGGGAGGTATGGGAGGCTACACCTTC.

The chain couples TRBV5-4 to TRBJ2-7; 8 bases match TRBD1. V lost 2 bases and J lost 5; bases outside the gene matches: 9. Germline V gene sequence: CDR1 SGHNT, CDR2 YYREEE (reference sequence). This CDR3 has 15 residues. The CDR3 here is CASSFPQGEFDEQYF. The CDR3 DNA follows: TGTGCCAGCAGCTTTCCACAGGGGGAATTCGACGAGCAGTACTTC.

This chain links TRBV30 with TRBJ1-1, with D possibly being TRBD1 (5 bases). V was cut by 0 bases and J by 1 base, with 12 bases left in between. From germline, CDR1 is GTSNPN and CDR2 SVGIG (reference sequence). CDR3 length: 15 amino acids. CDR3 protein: CAWSVGGGQNTEAFF. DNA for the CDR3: TGTGCCTGGAGTGTCGGGGGGGGTCAGAACACTGAAGCTTTCTTT. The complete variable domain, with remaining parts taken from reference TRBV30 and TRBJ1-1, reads SQTIHQWPATLVQPVGSPLSLECTVEGTSNPNLYWYRQAAGRGLQLLFYSVGIGQISSEVPQNLSASRPQDRQFILSSKKLLLSDSGFYLCAWSVGGGQNTEAFFGQGTRLTVV.